These 20 T cell receptor beta chains were sequenced from one sample in a study of blood T cell repertoires in COVID-19. Some clones are missing from TCRdb's copy, which holds only in-frame ones; the method was immunoSEQ multiplex PCR. The profile covers approximately 150,000 clones, with approximately 90% appearing a single time and 3% to 3.5% taken by the ten largest. Material: peripheral blood. Receptors were obtained from a woman aged 55-70 years with active COVID-19.

The genes are TRBV9 and TRBJ2-3; possibly TRBD2 for D (5 bases). The CDR3 length is 16 residues. The germline V gene has CDR1 SGDLS and CDR2 YYNGEE. Trimming removed 0 bases from V and 0 bases from J, with 11 bases in between. The CDR3, as DNA: TGTGCCAGCAGCGTAGGGGCAGCGGCTAGCACAGATACGCAGTATTTT. Its translation: CASSVGAAASTDTQYF.

The V and J genes are TRBV18 and TRBJ1-2; 7 bases map to TRBD1. Germline V gene lookup returns CDR1 KGHSH and CDR2 LQKENI. The V and J ends lost 2 bases and 4 bases, in that order; junction bases with no gene match: 7. CDR3 length equals 15 residues. The CDR3, as DNA: TGTGCCAGCTCACCATGGACAGGCGGTGGCTATGGCTACACCTTC. Protein: CASSPWTGGGYGYTF.

This chain joins TRBV6-2 or TRBV6-3 and TRBJ1-5; D is possibly TRBD1 (5 bases). V lost 0 bases and J lost 6, with 15 bases in between. The germline gives CDR1 MNHEY, CDR2 SVGEGT. This CDR3 has 16 amino acids. CDR3 in amino acids: CASSYSTGGRGQPQHF. The CDR3 DNA sequence: TGTGCCAGCAGTTACTCGACCGGGGGTCGTGGTCAGCCCCAGCATTTT.

The chain links TRBV19 to TRBJ2-1; 7 bases are a match to TRBD1. Losses at the gene ends were 6 bases for V and 7 bases for J; bases not matched to a gene: 6. The V gene's germline CDR1 is LNHDA and CDR2 SQIVND (reference sequence). CDR3 size: 13 residues. As DNA, the CDR3 is TGTGCCAGTAGCACAGGGGTTGGAAATGAGCAGTTCTTC. Translation: CASSTGVGNEQFF.

The V call is TRBV29-1, the J call TRBJ1-3; 8 nucleotides line up with TRBD1. The CDR3 contains 16 residues. The ends lost 7 bases at V and 2 bases at J; junction bases unmatched: 13. From germline, CDR1 is SQVTM and CDR2 ANQGSEA. The CDR3 spells CSAKLTNRGAGNTIYF. The DNA for the CDR3 is TGCAGCGCTAAACTAACGAACAGGGGGGCTGGAAACACCATATATTTT.

The chain is built from TRBV5-1 and TRBJ2-1, with 9 bases aligning to TRBD2. The germline V gene has CDR1 SGHRS and CDR2 YFSETQ. V dropped 4 bases and J dropped 3; count of bases not matched to a gene: 8. The CDR3 totals 16 residues. In DNA form, the CDR3 reads TGCGCCAGCAGCCTTGGGCAAGCGGGAGGCTACAATGAGCAGTTCTTC. It codes for CASSLGQAGGYNEQFF. Combining the CDR3 with reference TRBV5-1 and TRBJ2-1 gives the whole variable domain KAGVTQTPRYLIKTRGQQVTLSCSPISGHRSVSWYQQTPGQGLQFLFEYFSETQRNKGNFPGRFSGRQFSNSRSEMNVSTLELGDSALYLCASSLGQAGGYNEQFFGPGTRLTVL.

This clone has just one count. This chain joins TRBV29-1 and TRBJ2-6, with TRBD1 identical over 8 bases. Per germline, CDR1 SQVTM and CDR2 ANQGSEA. CDR3 size: 17 residues. The junction had 9 bases not matched to a gene; V was cut back by 4 bases and J by 1 base. Here the CDR3 reads CSVGEGRGLSGANVLTF. Written as DNA, the CDR3 is TGCAGCGTTGGAGAAGGCAGGGGGCTGTCTGGGGCCAACGTCCTGACTTTC.

Comment on this clone: A junction end diverges from the germline sequence, so it may reflect a read error. The rearrangement joins TRBV5-1 to TRBJ2-3; 11 bases fit TRBD2. The germline gives CDR1 SGHRS, CDR2 YFSETQ. The CDR3 is 16 amino acids. CDR3 bases: TGCGCCAGCACCTTGTGGACTAGCGGGAGCACAGATACGCAGTATTTT. It codes for CASTLWTSGSTDTQYF. The entire variable domain, with the rest obtained from reference TRBV5-1 and TRBJ2-3, is as follows: KAGVTQTPRYLIKTRGQQVTLSCSPISGHRSVSWYQQTPGQGLQFLFEYFSETQRNKGNFPGRFSGRQFSNSRSEMNVSTLELGDSALYLCASTLWTSGSTDTQYFGPGTRLTVL.

The chain employs TRBV6-4 and TRBJ1-4; weak D call: TRBD1 (6 bases). The germline V gene encodes CDR1 MRHNA and CDR2 SNTAGT. Deletions cut 6 bases from V and 8 bases from J, with 16 bases between. This CDR3 contains 14 residues. The CDR3 loop is CASRPTGLSEKLFF. The CDR3 nucleotides read TGTGCCAGCAGACCTACAGGGCTGAGCGAAAAACTGTTTTTT.

Comments on this clone: This sample includes further DNA sequences coding for the same CDR3. V gene TRBV7-2 combines with J gene TRBJ2-1, with 8 bases lining up with TRBD2. CDR3 length equals 15 residues. V gave up 5 bases and J gave up 0 bases; unmatched junction bases: 3. Germline CDR1 and CDR2: SGHTA and FQGNSA. The CDR3 DNA is TGTGCCAGCAGCCTAAGCGGGAGCTCCTACAATGAGCAGTTCTTC. It specifies CASSLSGSSYNEQFF.

Written as DNA, the CDR3 is TGCAGTGCCAGTTGGATGGCCGGGACTAGGGGGGAGTACTCCTACGAGCAGTACTTC. Protein sequence: CSASWMAGTRGEYSYEQYF. V usage is TRBV20-1 and J usage is TRBJ2-7; 8 positions match TRBD2. Trimming took 6 bases from V and 0 from J; bases not matched to a gene: 22. Germline CDR1 is DFQATT and CDR2 is SNEGSKA (reference sequence). This CDR3 has 19 amino acids.

The chain couples TRBV30 to TRBJ2-3; D gene uncertain. The CDR3 covers 16 residues. Germline assignment: CDR1 GTSNPN and CDR2 SVGIG (reference sequence). V lost 0 bases and J 4 bases, leaving 17 bases between the germline ends. The chain's CDR3 is CAWSVNLLSQADTQYF. CDR3 DNA: TGTGCCTGGAGTGTCAATTTGCTTAGTCAGGCAGATACGCAGTATTTT.

The chain has TRBV18 and TRBJ2-7, with TRBD2 matching over 12 bases. Germline CDR1 KGHSH, CDR2 LQKENI. The J segment lost 1 base and the V segment lost 5 bases, leaving 6 bases of the junction unmatched. The CDR3 is 16 amino acids. CDR3 loop: CASSSGLAGNSYEQYF. In DNA form, the CDR3 reads TGTGCCAGCTCATCGGGACTAGCGGGCAATTCCTACGAGCAGTACTTC.

With respect to this clone: Within the sample, other DNA sequences also encode this same CDR3. V gene TRBV15 combines with J gene TRBJ2-1; tentative D call: TRBD2 (6 bases). The V and J ends lost 6 bases and 0 bases respectively, with 9 bases between them. The CDR3 loop spans 14 amino acids. Germline V CDR1 and CDR2: LNHNV, YYDKDF (reference sequence). CDR3 residues: CATSPGSSYNEQFF. In nucleotides, the CDR3 is TGTGCCACCAGTCCCGGGAGCTCCTACAATGAGCAGTTCTTC.

This clone was detected a few times. The chain combines TRBV27 with TRBJ2-3, with D possibly TRBD2 on 7 matching bases. The CDR3 totals 14 residues. Trimming removed 6 bases at V and 2 bases at J, with 12 bases between. In germline, CDR1 is MNHEY, CDR2 SMNVEV (reference sequence). The CDR3 nucleotides are TGTGCCAGCAGAGGGGGGGGGCACACAGATACGCAGTATTTT. It specifies CASRGGGHTDTQYF.

The chain joins TRBV27 to TRBJ1-6, with TRBD1 matching 10 bases. Germline CDR1 MNHEY, CDR2 SMNVEV (reference sequence). The CDR3 is 14 residues long. J gave up 8 bases and V 6 bases, and 4 bases lay outside the gene matches. The CDR3 loop reads CASSPTGGDSPLHF. CDR3 in DNA: TGTGCCAGCAGCCCGACAGGGGGCGATTCACCCCTCCACTTT.

This sequence joins TRBV19 and TRBJ1-2; 7 bases fit TRBD1. This CDR3 contains 15 residues. J gave up 3 bases and V 5 bases, and 9 bases lay outside the gene matches. Germline V CDR1 and CDR2: LNHDA, SQIVND (reference sequence). The CDR3 DNA sequence: TGTGCCAGTAGTCTACAGGGGAAGGGAGACTATGGCTACACCTTC. Translating it yields CASSLQGKGDYGYTF.

The chain carries TRBV6-5 and TRBJ2-5, with TRBD2 matching over 7 bases. Unmatched junction bases numbered 10, after V lost 2 bases and J lost 7 bases. From germline, CDR1 is MNHEY and CDR2 SVGAGI. This CDR3 comprises 15 residues. In nucleotides, the CDR3 is TGTGCCAGCAGTTACGATCTGTCAACGGGAGGGACCCAGTACTTC. This translates into CASSYDLSTGGTQYF.

This chain uses TRBV2 with TRBJ2-2; perhaps TRBD1 as D (6 bases). CDR3 length equals 15 residues. Trimming took off 3 bases at V and 4 bases at J, with 12 bases between the two ends. The V gene's germline CDR1 is SNHLY and CDR2 FYNNEI. The chain's CDR3 is CASSETGASTGELFF. CDR3 coding DNA: TGTGCCAGCAGTGAGACAGGAGCGAGCACCGGGGAGCTGTTTTTT.

This sequence joins TRBV27 and TRBJ2-7, with 7 bases identical to TRBD2. V lost 2 bases and J lost 3; bases outside the gene matches: 7. This CDR3 contains 15 residues. Germline V gene lookup returns CDR1 MNHEY and CDR2 SMNVEV (reference sequence). Here the CDR3 reads CASSLAPGTNYEQYF. For the CDR3, the DNA is TGTGCCAGCAGTTTAGCCCCCGGGACTAACTACGAGCAGTACTTC.